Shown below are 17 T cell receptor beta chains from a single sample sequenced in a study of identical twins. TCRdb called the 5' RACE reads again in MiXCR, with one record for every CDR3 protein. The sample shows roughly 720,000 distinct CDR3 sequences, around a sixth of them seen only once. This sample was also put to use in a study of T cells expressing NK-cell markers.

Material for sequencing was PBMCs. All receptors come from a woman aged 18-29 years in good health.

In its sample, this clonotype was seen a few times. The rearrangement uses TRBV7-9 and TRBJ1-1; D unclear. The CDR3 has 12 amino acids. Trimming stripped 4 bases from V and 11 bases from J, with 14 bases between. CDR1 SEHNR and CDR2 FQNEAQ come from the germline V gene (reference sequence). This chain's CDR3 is CASSSDGRIAFF. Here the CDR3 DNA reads TGTGCCAGCAGCTCCGACGGGAGGATTGCTTTCTTT.

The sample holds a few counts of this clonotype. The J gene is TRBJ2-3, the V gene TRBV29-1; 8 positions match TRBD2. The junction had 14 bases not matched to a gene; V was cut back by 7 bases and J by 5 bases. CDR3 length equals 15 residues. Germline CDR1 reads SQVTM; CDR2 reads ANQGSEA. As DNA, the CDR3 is TGCAGCGCCCCGAGGCTAGCGGGTCGGCAAGATACGCAGTATTTT. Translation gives CSAPRLAGRQDTQYF.

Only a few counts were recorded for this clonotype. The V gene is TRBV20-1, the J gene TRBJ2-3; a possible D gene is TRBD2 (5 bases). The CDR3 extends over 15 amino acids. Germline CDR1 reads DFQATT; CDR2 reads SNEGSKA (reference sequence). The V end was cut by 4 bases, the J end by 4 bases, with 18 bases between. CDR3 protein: CSATKVEDYADTQYF. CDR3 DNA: TGCAGTGCTACAAAAGTTGAAGACTACGCAGATACGCAGTATTTT.

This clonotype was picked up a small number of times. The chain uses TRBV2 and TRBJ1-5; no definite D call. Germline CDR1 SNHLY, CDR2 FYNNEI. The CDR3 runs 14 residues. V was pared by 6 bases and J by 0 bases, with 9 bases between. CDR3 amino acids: CASRAAYSNQPQHF. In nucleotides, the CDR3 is TGTGCCAGCAGGGCAGCTTATAGCAATCAGCCCCAGCATTTT.

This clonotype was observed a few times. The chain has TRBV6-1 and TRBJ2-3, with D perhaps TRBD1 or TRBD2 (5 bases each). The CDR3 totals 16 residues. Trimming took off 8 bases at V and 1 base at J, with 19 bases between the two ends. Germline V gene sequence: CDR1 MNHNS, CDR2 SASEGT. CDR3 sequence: CASRVWELGGTDTQYF. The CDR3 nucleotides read TGTGCCAGCCGAGTTTGGGAACTGGGGGGCACAGATACGCAGTATTTT.

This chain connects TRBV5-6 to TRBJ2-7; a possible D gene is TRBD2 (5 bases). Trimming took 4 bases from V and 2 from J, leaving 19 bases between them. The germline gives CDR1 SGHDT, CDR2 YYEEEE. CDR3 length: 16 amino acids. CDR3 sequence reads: CASSTYPEGPTYEQYF. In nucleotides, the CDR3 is TGTGCCAGCAGCACCTACCCCGAGGGCCCTACCTACGAGCAGTACTTC.

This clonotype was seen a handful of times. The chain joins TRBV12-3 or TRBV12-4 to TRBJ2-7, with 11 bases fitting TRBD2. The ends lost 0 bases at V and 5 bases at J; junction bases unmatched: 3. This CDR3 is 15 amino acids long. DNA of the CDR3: TGTGCCAGCAGTTTAGCCTCTAGCGGGAGGCACGAGCAGTACTTC. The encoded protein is CASSLASSGRHEQYF.

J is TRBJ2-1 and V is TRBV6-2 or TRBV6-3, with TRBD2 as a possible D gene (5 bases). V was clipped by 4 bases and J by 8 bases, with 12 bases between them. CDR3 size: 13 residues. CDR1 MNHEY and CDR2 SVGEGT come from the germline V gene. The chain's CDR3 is CASSLEAADEQFF. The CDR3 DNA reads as TGTGCCAGCAGTTTAGAAGCGGCTGATGAGCAGTTCTTC.

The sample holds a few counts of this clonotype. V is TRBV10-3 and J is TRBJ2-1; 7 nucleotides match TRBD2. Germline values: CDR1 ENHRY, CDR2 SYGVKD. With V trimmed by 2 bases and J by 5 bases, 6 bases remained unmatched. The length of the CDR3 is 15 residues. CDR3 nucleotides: TGTGCCATCAGTGAGCTCCCGGGGGGAGACAATGAGCAGTTCTTC. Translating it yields CAISELPGGDNEQFF.

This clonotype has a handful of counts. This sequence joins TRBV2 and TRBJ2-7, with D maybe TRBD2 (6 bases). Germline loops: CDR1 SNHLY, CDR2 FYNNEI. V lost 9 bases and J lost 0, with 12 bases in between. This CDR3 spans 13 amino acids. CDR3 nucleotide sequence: TGTGCCAGTCAGCGGGTGAGCTCCTACGAGCAGTACTTC. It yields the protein CASQRVSSYEQYF.

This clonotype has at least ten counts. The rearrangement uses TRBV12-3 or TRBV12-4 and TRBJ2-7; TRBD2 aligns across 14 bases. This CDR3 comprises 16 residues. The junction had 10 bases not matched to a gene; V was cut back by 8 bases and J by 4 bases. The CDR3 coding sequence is TGTGCCAGCTGTAAGGGACTAGCGGGAGTCCGGTACGAGCAGTACTTC. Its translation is CASCKGLAGVRYEQYF.

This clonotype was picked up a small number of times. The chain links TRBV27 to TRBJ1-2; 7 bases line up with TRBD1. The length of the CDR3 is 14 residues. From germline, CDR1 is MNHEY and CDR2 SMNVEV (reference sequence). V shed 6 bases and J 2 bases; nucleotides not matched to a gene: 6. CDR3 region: CASRAGGGNYGYTF. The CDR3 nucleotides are TGTGCCAGCAGAGCAGGGGGAGGGAACTATGGCTACACCTTC.

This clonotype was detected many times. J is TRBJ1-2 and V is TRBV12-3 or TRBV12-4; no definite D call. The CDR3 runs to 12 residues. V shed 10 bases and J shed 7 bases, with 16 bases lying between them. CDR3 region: CAIQSLGGGYTF. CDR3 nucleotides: TGTGCCATCCAGTCCCTCGGTGGTGGCTACACCTTC.

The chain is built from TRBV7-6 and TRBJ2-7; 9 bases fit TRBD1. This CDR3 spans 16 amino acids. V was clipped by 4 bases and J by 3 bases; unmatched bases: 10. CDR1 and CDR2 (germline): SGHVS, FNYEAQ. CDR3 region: CASSSGTGSPFYEQYF. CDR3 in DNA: TGTGCCAGCAGCTCCGGGACAGGGTCCCCCTTCTACGAGCAGTACTTC.

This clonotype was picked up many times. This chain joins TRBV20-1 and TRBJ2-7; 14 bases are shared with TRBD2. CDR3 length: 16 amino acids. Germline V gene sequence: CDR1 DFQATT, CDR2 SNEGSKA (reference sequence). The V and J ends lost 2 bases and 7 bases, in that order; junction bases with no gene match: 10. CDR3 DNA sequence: TGCAGTGCTAGATCCCGTATGGGACTAGCGGGGGCGGAGCAGTACTTC. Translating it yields CSARSRMGLAGAEQYF.

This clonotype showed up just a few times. CDR3 DNA: TGTGCCAGCAGCCACCCGGGAACCGGGGAGCTGTTTTTT. It codes for CASSHPGTGELFF. The chain is built from TRBV3-1 and TRBJ2-2; D may be TRBD2 (5 bases). The length of the CDR3 is 13 residues. CDR1 is LGHDT and CDR2 is YNNKEL in the germline V gene (reference sequence). Trimming removed 3 bases from V and 5 bases from J, with 7 bases in between.

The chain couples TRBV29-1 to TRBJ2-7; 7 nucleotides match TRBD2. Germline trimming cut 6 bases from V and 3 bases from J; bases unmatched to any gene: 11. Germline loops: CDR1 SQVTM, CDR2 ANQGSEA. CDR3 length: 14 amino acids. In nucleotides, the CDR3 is TGCAGCGTAGCAACCGGGACGGGGGGCTACGAGCAGTACTTC. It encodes CSVATGTGGYEQYF.